These 32 T cell receptor beta chains came from one sample sequenced in a study of naive and memory T cell subsets. The SP2 primer and nested alpha and beta constant region primers amplified ligated cDNA in four rounds. TCRdb used MiXCR to reprocess the UMI-ligation and nested PCR reads, holding one entry per CDR3 protein. The sample shows over 20,000 distinct CDR3 sequences, under 6.5% of them seen only once. The library had UMIs added by 3' ligation of an oligonucleotide to TCR cDNA. Sample: blood. Receptors were obtained from an adult in good health.

This clonotype was observed many times. This chain links TRBV5-1 with TRBJ2-2; D possibly corresponds to TRBD2 (5 bases). CDR3 length: 15 residues. Germline V gives CDR1 SGHRS, CDR2 YFSETQ. The V gene lost 3 bases and the J gene lost 3 bases, with 12 bases spanning the gap. The CDR3 bases are TGCGCCAGCAGCTATACGAGGGCGGACACCGGGGAGCTGTTTTTT. This codes for CASSYTRADTGELFF.

This clonotype occurred many times. The chain recombines TRBV6-2 or TRBV6-3 with TRBJ2-1; TRBD2 agrees at 8 bases. The trim removed 0 bases at V and 9 bases at J, leaving 7 bases unmatched. The germline V gene has CDR1 MNHEY and CDR2 SVGEGT. This CDR3 contains 15 residues. The CDR3: CASSYSLAGGREQFF. The CDR3 DNA sequence: TGTGCCAGCAGTTACTCTTTGGCGGGAGGACGTGAGCAGTTCTTC.

The chain joins TRBV7-6 to TRBJ2-1, with TRBD2 matching over 10 bases. The ends lost 3 bases at V and 10 bases at J; junction bases unmatched: 9. The CDR3 has 15 residues. The germline V gene encodes CDR1 SGHVS and CDR2 FNYEAQ. The DNA of the CDR3 is TGTGCCAGCAGCTTGACTAGCGGGTTGCGAGGCGAGCAGTTCTTC. Its protein product is CASSLTSGLRGEQFF. The full variable domain, completed using reference TRBV7-6 and TRBJ2-1, is GAGVSQSPRYKVTKRGQDVALRCDPISGHVSLYWYRQALGQGPEFLTYFNYEAQQDKSGLPNDRFSAERPEGSISTLTIQRTEQRDSAMYRCASSLTSGLRGEQFFGPGTRLTVL.

The sample holds many counts of this clonotype. The chain joins TRBV28 to TRBJ1-2, with 8 bases aligning to TRBD1. CDR3 size: 15 residues. The J segment lost 5 bases and the V segment lost 3 bases, leaving 8 bases of the junction unmatched. Germline V gene data show CDR1 as MDHEN and CDR2 as SYDVKM. The DNA for the CDR3 is TGTGCCAGCAGTTTTGGACAGGGTGGTTCGTATGGCTACACCTTC. It encodes CASSFGQGGSYGYTF.

The gene calls are TRBV5-4 and TRBJ2-3; 11 bases agree with TRBD1. CDR1 is SGHNT and CDR2 is YYREEE in the germline V gene (reference sequence). There are 16 residues in the CDR3. V gave up 3 bases and J gave up 0 bases; unmatched junction bases: 3. The CDR3 here is CASSSRDRGSTDTQYF. Here the CDR3 DNA reads TGTGCCAGCAGCTCGAGGGACAGGGGGAGCACAGATACGCAGTATTTT.

This clonotype was counted ten times or more. This chain joins TRBV4-1 and TRBJ2-5, with a weak D call TRBD2 (5 bases). The germline V gene encodes CDR1 MGHRA and CDR2 YSYEKL. V was shortened by 3 bases and J by 3 bases, with 8 bases between the two germline ends. The CDR3 is 13 residues long. In nucleotides, the CDR3 is TGCGCCAGCAGCCACGGGATAGAAGAGACCCAGTACTTC. It yields the protein CASSHGIEETQYF.

This clonotype showed up just a few times. The chain carries TRBV7-9 and TRBJ2-1; 10 bases are shared with TRBD2. The trim removed 4 bases at V and 5 bases at J, leaving 5 bases unmatched. Germline V gene lookup returns CDR1 SEHNR and CDR2 FQNEAQ (reference sequence). CDR3 length: 15 amino acids. Here the CDR3 reads CASSSLAGVDNEQFF. CDR3 nucleotide sequence: TGTGCCAGCAGCTCGCTAGCGGGAGTGGACAATGAGCAGTTCTTC.

This clonotype was picked up many times. The chain employs TRBV4-2 and TRBJ2-3, with D possibly matching TRBD1 (7 bases). Germline V gene sequence: CDR1 LGHNA, CDR2 YNFKEQ. The CDR3 has 16 amino acids. V shed 0 bases and J shed 6 bases, with 16 bases lying between them. This CDR3 reads CASSQDRLATGDTQYF. As DNA, the CDR3 is TGTGCCAGCAGCCAAGATCGGCTAGCGACAGGGGATACGCAGTATTTT.

In regard to this clonotype: The junction and the germline gene differ at one end; a read error may be behind it. The chain has TRBV3-1 and TRBJ2-7, with 13 bases aligning to TRBD2. Germline V gives CDR1 LGHDT, CDR2 YNNKEL (reference sequence). The CDR3 runs 15 residues. The CDR3 loop reads CDSSLLLAGGREQYF. CDR3 DNA sequence: TGTGACAGCAGCCTCTTACTAGCGGGAGGGAGGGAGCAGTACTTC.

This clonotype showed up many times. The chain links TRBV18 to TRBJ1-1, with D possibly being TRBD1 (5 bases). Trimming cost V 1 base and J 0 bases, with 15 bases left between them. The CDR3 contains 17 residues. Germline V gene sequence: CDR1 KGHSH, CDR2 LQKENI. CDR3 bases: TGTGCCAGCTCACCACGCCTCGACAGTTTGGTGAACACTGAAGCTTTCTTT. Translating gives CASSPRLDSLVNTEAFF. Supplemented by reference TRBV18 and TRBJ1-1, the full variable domain reads NAGVMQNPRHLVRRRGQEARLRCSPMKGHSHVYWYRQLPEEGLKFMVYLQKENIIDESGMPKERFSAEFPKEGPSILRIQQVVRGDSAAYFCASSPRLDSLVNTEAFFGQGTRLTVV.

This clonotype was detected many times. The CDR3: CASSRLLGFQETQYF. CDR3 sequence (DNA): TGTGCCAGCAGCAGGTTGCTGGGATTTCAAGAGACCCAGTACTTC. The gene calls are TRBV7-2 and TRBJ2-5; D gene uncertain. Germline V lookup: CDR1 SGHTA, CDR2 FQGNSA. This CDR3 spans 15 amino acids. Trimming pared 5 bases from V and 2 bases from J, leaving 15 bases between.

This clonotype was recorded at least ten times. The rearrangement uses TRBV19 and TRBJ2-7, with 10 positions matching TRBD1. The V segment lost 5 bases and the J segment 0 bases; nucleotides outside the gene matches: 7. Per germline, CDR1 LNHDA and CDR2 SQIVND (reference sequence). The CDR3 extends over 16 amino acids. The CDR3 sequence is CASSDPGTGASYEQYF. The CDR3, as DNA: TGTGCCAGTAGTGATCCCGGGACAGGGGCCTCCTACGAGCAGTACTTC. The variable domain in full, with the rest retrieved from reference TRBV19 and TRBJ2-7, is DGGITQSPKYLFRKEGQNVTLSCEQNLNHDAMYWYRQDPGQGLRLIYYSQIVNDFQKGDIAEGYSVSREKKESFPLTVTSAQKNPTAFYLCASSDPGTGASYEQYFGPGTRLTVT.

This clonotype occurred many times. This chain uses TRBV25-1 with TRBJ1-1; D is unresolved. Germline assignment: CDR1 MGHDK and CDR2 SYGVNS. The germline V and J ends were trimmed by 1 base and 4 bases, with 7 bases remaining between them. CDR3 length equals 13 residues. CDR3 sequence (DNA): TGTGCCAGCAGTGAATCGGGGTTCACTGAAGCTTTCTTT. As protein: CASSESGFTEAFF.

This clonotype was observed at least ten times. The rearrangement links TRBV5-5 to TRBJ1-2; D is unclear. The CDR3 totals 15 residues. V was shortened by 5 bases and J by 7 bases, with 21 bases between the two germline ends. From germline, CDR1 is SGHKS and CDR2 YYEKEE (reference sequence). CDR3 residues: CASRSAAGLHIGYTF. CDR3 sequence (DNA): TGTGCCAGCAGGAGCGCGGCGGGCCTTCATATTGGCTACACCTTC. The full variable domain, in which reference TRBV5-5 and TRBJ1-2 provide the parts outside the CDR3, is DAGVTQSPTHLIKTRGQQVTLRCSPISGHKSVSWYQQVLGQGPQFIFQYYEKEERGRGNFPDRFSARQFPNYSSELNVNALLLGDSALYLCASRSAAGLHIGYTFGSGTRLTVV.

This clonotype was seen at least ten times. One end of the junction fails to match germline, which may point to a read error. The rearrangement links TRBV5-1 to TRBJ1-3; D is ambiguous. Looked up from germline, CDR1 is SGHRS and CDR2 is YFSETQ. This CDR3 comprises 14 residues. As DNA, the CDR3 is TGCGCCAGCAGCTTGGAGGATAGAGGAACCACCATATATTTT. Translation gives CASSLEDRGTTIYF.

This clonotype was seen ten or more times. The CDR3 DNA is TGTGCCAGCAGCCTGCGGCGGGCGGCAGGTCTGAATGAGCAGTTCTTC. Translating it yields CASSLRRAAGLNEQFF. This chain joins TRBV7-2 and TRBJ2-1, with a tentative D call TRBD2 (5 bases). Trimming shortened V by 5 bases and J by 7 bases, and 21 bases separated the two germline ends. Germline CDR1 and CDR2: SGHTA and FQGNSA. The CDR3 extends over 16 amino acids.

In its sample, this clonotype was seen many times. This chain links TRBV6-2 or TRBV6-3 with TRBJ1-2, with D unresolved. Trimming cost V 5 bases and J 1 base, with 8 bases left between them. The germline V gene encodes CDR1 MNHEY and CDR2 SVGEGT. CDR3 size: 13 residues. The CDR3 bases are TGTGCCAGCAGTGCGACCTTTAACTATGGCTACACCTTC. This sequence encodes CASSATFNYGYTF.

This clonotype was recorded many times. J is TRBJ1-1 and V is TRBV6-2 or TRBV6-3, with D hard to call. The CDR3 loop spans 14 amino acids. V shed 5 bases and J shed 11 bases, with 21 bases lying between them. The V gene's germline CDR1 is MNHEY and CDR2 SVGEGT. The CDR3 bases are TGTGCCAGCAGTCCCTCGGGGAGCCACGCTCAGGCTTTCTTT. Translating it yields CASSPSGSHAQAFF.

With regard to this clonotype: The junction differs from germline at one of its ends, possibly a read error. The chain couples TRBV7-3 to TRBJ2-1, with 10 bases that match TRBD2. The germline V gene has CDR1 SGHTA and CDR2 FQGTGA. The CDR3 loop spans 15 amino acids. The CDR3: CASSSSGRAYNEQFF. Here the CDR3 DNA reads TGTGCCAGCAGCTCCAGCGGGAGGGCCTATAATGAGCAGTTCTTC. The full variable domain, completed using reference TRBV7-3 and TRBJ2-1, is GAGVSQTPSNKVTEKGKYVELRCDPISGHTALYWYRQSLGQGPEFLIYFQGTGAADDSGLPNDRFFAVRPEGSVSTLKIQRTERGDSAVYLCASSSSGRAYNEQFFGPGTRLTVL.

Many counts were recorded for this clonotype. J is TRBJ1-2 and V is TRBV15; the D gene is possibly TRBD1 (5 bases). Germline assignment: CDR1 LNHNV and CDR2 YYDKDF (reference sequence). Trimming cost V 2 bases and J 8 bases, with 12 bases left between them. The CDR3 has 13 residues. As DNA, the CDR3 is TGTGCCACCAGCAGACGGGACTCGGGCGGCTACACCTTC. Its translation: CATSRRDSGGYTF. Full variable domain (missing parts from reference TRBV15 and TRBJ1-2): DAMVIQNPRYQVTQFGKPVTLSCSQTLNHNVMYWYQQKSSQAPKLLFHYYDKDFNNEADTPDNFQSRRPNTSFCFLDIRSPGLGDTAMYLCATSRRDSGGYTFGSGTRLTVV.

This clonotype was detected ten times or more. The chain has TRBV5-5 and TRBJ2-6; 8 bases fit TRBD1. Germline loops: CDR1 SGHKS, CDR2 YYEKEE (reference sequence). With V trimmed by 4 bases and J by 4 bases, 7 bases remained unmatched. The CDR3 is made up of 16 amino acids. The CDR3 spells CASSAQTGAGANVLTF. The CDR3 nucleotides read TGTGCCAGCAGCGCGCAGACAGGGGCCGGGGCCAACGTCCTGACTTTC. Variable domain in full (rest from reference TRBV5-5 and TRBJ2-6): DAGVTQSPTHLIKTRGQQVTLRCSPISGHKSVSWYQQVLGQGPQFIFQYYEKEERGRGNFPDRFSARQFPNYSSELNVNALLLGDSALYLCASSAQTGAGANVLTFGAGSRLTVL.

This clonotype was seen repeatedly, ten times or more. CDR3 protein: CASGTTGMNTGELFF. CDR3 sequence (DNA): TGTGCCAGCGGTACGACAGGGATGAACACCGGGGAGCTGTTTTTT. The rearrangement uses TRBV28 and TRBJ2-2; 7 nucleotides match TRBD1. With 8 bases clipped from V and 1 base from J, the junction kept 7 bases outside the gene matches. The CDR3 is 15 residues long. Germline assignment: CDR1 MDHEN and CDR2 SYDVKM.

This clonotype was counted ten times or more. The gene calls are TRBV20-1 and TRBJ2-3; TRBD2 matches at 9 bases. The CDR3 is 16 residues long. J gave up 0 bases and V 6 bases, and 10 bases lay outside the gene matches. Germline V lookup: CDR1 DFQATT, CDR2 SNEGSKA (reference sequence). CDR3 bases: TGCAGTGCGCAGAGACTAGCGGACCGTAGCACAGATACGCAGTATTTT. Residues: CSAQRLADRSTDTQYF.

This clonotype was seen a few times. The rearrangement links TRBV7-3 to TRBJ2-3, with D perhaps TRBD2 (5 bases). Germline assignment: CDR1 SGHTA and CDR2 FQGTGA. The CDR3 extends over 16 amino acids. The V and J ends lost 4 bases and 0 bases respectively, with 14 bases between them. The CDR3 sequence: CASSSTRGPSTDTQYF. CDR3 nucleotide sequence: TGTGCCAGCAGCTCCACTAGAGGCCCGAGCACAGATACGCAGTATTTT.

The chain carries TRBV18 and TRBJ2-3, with a tentative D call TRBD1 (6 bases). There are 16 residues in the CDR3. The germline V gene has CDR1 KGHSH and CDR2 LQKENI. The ends were cut back, 5 bases at V and 6 bases at J, with 21 bases in the middle. CDR3 in DNA: TGTGCCAGCTCAGCTCAGGGGCCCAAACTATACGATACGCAGTATTTT. Amino acid sequence: CASSAQGPKLYDTQYF.

The CDR3 DNA follows: TGTGCCAGCAGCTCCGGACAGCCTAATGAAAAACTGTTTTTT. As protein: CASSSGQPNEKLFF. This sequence joins TRBV9 and TRBJ1-4; tentatively, D is TRBD1 (6 bases). Looked up from germline, CDR1 is SGDLS and CDR2 is YYNGEE. This CDR3 is built from 14 residues. V lost 4 bases, J lost 3 bases, and 10 bases lay in between.

This clonotype was recorded at least ten times. The CDR3 spells CSVGLPGGNQPQHF. The CDR3 region has the DNA TGCAGCGTTGGACTTCCCGGGGGCAATCAGCCCCAGCATTTT. This chain connects TRBV29-1 to TRBJ1-5; D call uncertain. Per the germline V gene, CDR1 is SQVTM and CDR2 is ANQGSEA. The CDR3 runs to 14 residues. V was clipped by 4 bases and J by 2 bases, with 12 bases between them.

There are many counts of this clonotype. The CDR3 coding sequence is TGTGCCAGCAGCGCTGGGGCTGGGGTGGCCTACGAGCAGTACTTC. Amino acids: CASSAGAGVAYEQYF. The chain couples TRBV9 to TRBJ2-7, with a tentative D call TRBD1 (5 bases). V was pared by 3 bases and J by 2 bases, with 15 bases between. The CDR3 has 15 residues. Germline V gives CDR1 SGDLS, CDR2 YYNGEE. The full variable domain, with the rest looked up from reference TRBV9 and TRBJ2-7, is DSGVTQTPKHLITATGQRVTLRCSPRSGDLSVYWYQQSLDQGLQFLIQYYNGEERAKGNILERFSAQQFPDLHSELNLSSLELGDSALYFCASSAGAGVAYEQYFGPGTRLTVT.

This clonotype was detected many times. This chain uses TRBV5-6 with TRBJ2-3; the match to TRBD1 covers 7 bases. Germline values: CDR1 SGHDT, CDR2 YYEEEE. The V gene end was trimmed by 0 bases and the J gene end by 2 bases; junction bases not matched to a gene: 12. The CDR3 runs to 18 residues. This CDR3 reads CASSLGGTASHYTDTQYF. The CDR3 region has the DNA TGTGCCAGCAGCTTGGGGGGGACAGCTAGCCATTACACAGATACGCAGTATTTT. Full variable domain (missing parts from reference TRBV5-6 and TRBJ2-3): DAGVTQSPTHLIKTRGQQVTLRCSPKSGHDTVSWYQQALGQGPQFIFQYYEEEERQRGNFPDRFSGHQFPNYSSELNVNALLLGDSALYLCASSLGGTASHYTDTQYFGPGTRLTVL.

This clonotype was detected ten times or more. This chain links TRBV10-2 with TRBJ2-3; TRBD2 agrees at 7 bases. Germline values: CDR1 WSHSY, CDR2 SAAADI. The CDR3 has 13 residues. V gave up 6 bases and J gave up 4 bases; unmatched junction bases: 4. CDR3 sequence (DNA): TGCGCCAGCAGGCGGGAGAGCCCAGATACGCAGTATTTT. Translation gives CASRRESPDTQYF.

The chain employs TRBV6-6 and TRBJ2-5, with D possibly matching TRBD1 (6 bases). The CDR3 is 14 residues long. V was cut by 7 bases and J by 4 bases, with 16 bases left in between. Per the germline V gene, CDR1 is MNHNY and CDR2 is SVGAGI (reference sequence). The CDR3 here is CASTRGRALETQYF. The CDR3 DNA reads TGTGCCAGCACCAGGGGCAGGGCTCTAGAGACCCAGTACTTC.

V gene TRBV10-3 combines with J gene TRBJ2-5, with D possibly being TRBD2 (5 bases). Deletions cut 6 bases from V and 2 bases from J, with 10 bases between. The CDR3 is 13 amino acids. The germline CDR1 and CDR2 sequences are ENHRY and SYGVKD. CDR3 region: CAIRGGPQETQYF. The CDR3, as DNA: TGTGCCATCAGGGGCGGGCCACAAGAGACCCAGTACTTC.